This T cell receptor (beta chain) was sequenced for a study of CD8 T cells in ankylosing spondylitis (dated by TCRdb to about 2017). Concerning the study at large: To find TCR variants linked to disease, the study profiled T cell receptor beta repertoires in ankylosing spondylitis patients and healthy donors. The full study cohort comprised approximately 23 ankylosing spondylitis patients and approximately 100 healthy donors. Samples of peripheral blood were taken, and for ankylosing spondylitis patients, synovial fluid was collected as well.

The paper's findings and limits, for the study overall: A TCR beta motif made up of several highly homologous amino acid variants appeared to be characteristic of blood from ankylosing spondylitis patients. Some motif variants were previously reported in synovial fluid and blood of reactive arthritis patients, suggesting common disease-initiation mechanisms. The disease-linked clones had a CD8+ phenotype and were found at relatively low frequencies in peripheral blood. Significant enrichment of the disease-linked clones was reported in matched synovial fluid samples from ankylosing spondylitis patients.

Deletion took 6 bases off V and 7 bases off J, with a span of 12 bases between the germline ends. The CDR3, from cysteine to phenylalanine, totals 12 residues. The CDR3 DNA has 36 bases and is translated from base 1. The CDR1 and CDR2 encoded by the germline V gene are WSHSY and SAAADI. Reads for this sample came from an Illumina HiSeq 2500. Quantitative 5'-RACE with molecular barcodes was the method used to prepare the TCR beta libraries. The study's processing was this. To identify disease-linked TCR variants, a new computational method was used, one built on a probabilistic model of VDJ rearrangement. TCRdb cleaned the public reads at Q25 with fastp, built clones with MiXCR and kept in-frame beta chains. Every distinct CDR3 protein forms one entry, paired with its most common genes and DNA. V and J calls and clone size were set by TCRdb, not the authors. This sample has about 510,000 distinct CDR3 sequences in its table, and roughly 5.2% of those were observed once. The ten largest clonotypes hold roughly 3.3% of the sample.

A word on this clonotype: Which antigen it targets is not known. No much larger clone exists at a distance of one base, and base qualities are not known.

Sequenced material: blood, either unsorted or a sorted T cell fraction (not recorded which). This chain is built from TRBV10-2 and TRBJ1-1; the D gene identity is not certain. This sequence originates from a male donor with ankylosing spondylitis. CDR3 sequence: CASSQSYGEAFF. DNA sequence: TGCGCCAGCAGCCAAAGTTATGGTGAAGCTTTCTTT.